This T cell receptor beta chain appears in the sequencing data of a study of blood T cell repertoires in COVID-19 (dated by TCRdb to 2020 to 2022). For the study in its entirety: The collaborator samples originated in the United States, Italy and Spain and spanned the acute and convalescent phases of COVID-19. The material from the prospective study consisted of cDNA or gDNA derived from T cells, B-cell-depleted T cells, or PBMCs. The dataset comprised deeply sampled blood TCRbeta repertoires from subjects exposed to, actively infected with, or recovered from COVID-19. The repertoires were released in a freely available public database intended as a resource for research on the immune response to SARS-CoV-2. Samples came from the ongoing ImmuneRACE study (first 160 participants) plus 1,254 subjects from 6 global collaborators. Sample metadata almost always included a de-identified subject ID, COVID-19 status, age in years and sex. HLA class I and class II types, where available, came from metadata supplied by the sample provider rather than from assay-based typing. Paper-wide results and their limitations: How much clinical and demographic metadata was included differed by source and by participant, and the metadata was provided uncurated.

Via the germline V gene, CDR1 is MDHEN and CDR2 SYDVKM. Including the terminal cysteine and phenylalanine, the CDR3 comprises 15 residues. Kept here is only the CDR3 DNA, which spans 45 bases and is read in frame from base 1. The V and J ends are trimmed by 5 bases and 0 bases, leaving 11 bases between them. Participants in the prospective study were enrolled through a virtual design, were aged roughly 18 to 100 years, and lived in about two dozen United States geographic areas. In the prospective study, cohorts were assigned on the basis of participant-reported clinical history obtained from a screening survey and a study questionnaire. In the prospective study, whole blood, serum and a nasopharyngeal or oropharyngeal swab were collected from each participant by mobile phlebotomists. Participants in the prospective study had the option to provide additional blood draws and questionnaires over a roughly 2-month period. Blood samples from the prospective study were shipped frozen or at room temperature prior to DNA extraction.

The immunoSEQ Assay, a bias-controlled multiplex PCR, was used to amplify TCRbeta CDR3 regions from genomic DNA. The paper's data handling went like this. Nucleated cell counts per sample were estimated from amplification of reference gene primers within the assay. Sequence reads were collapsed and filtered to measure the absolute abundance of every unique TCRbeta CDR3 rearrangement. For each sample, productive Simpson clonality was calculated as the square root of Simpson's diversity index across productive rearrangements. This immuneACCESS table, as held by TCRdb, lists in-frame sequences with V and J called but not all clones. Of the missing ones, under half trace to an unresolved V gene in checked studies; the others have no known cause. The V and J calls and clone size are taken from that table; D and trimming were inferred from the DNA. The sample table lists about 190,000 clones, about 84% of them with a count of one. About 6% of the sample is in the top ten clones.

As to this clone: The antigen it recognizes is unknown. Within one base of it there is no much larger clone, and no base qualities were kept.

This TCR was recovered from a man aged 35 to 55 with acute COVID-19. Sequenced input: PBMCs or T cells enriched from blood (not recorded which). The chain is made from TRBV28 and TRBJ1-3; 5 matching bases give a weak D call of TRBD1. The nucleotide sequence reads as follows: TGTGCCAGCAGTAGACAGTGGGTCTCTGGAAACACCATATATTTT. Translated, it reads CASSRQWVSGNTIYF.